This T cell receptor beta chain stems from a study of cytomegalovirus exposure and HLA in healthy donors. Study in general: The roughly 120 validation repertoires used the same platform as the roughly 670 first-cohort repertoires (as reported by a later analysis). General study findings and limits: Reported results showed that the classifier diagnosed cytomegalovirus status with high specificity and sensitivity. The study designated about 160 TCR beta chains cytomegalovirus-associated.

On this clone itself: The antigen remains unidentified.

CDR3 length: 16 amino acids. V lost 7 bases to trimming and J lost 6 bases, with 23 bases between them. The germline V gene has CDR1 LGHNT and CDR2 FRNRAP. Sequencing used immunoSEQ multiplex PCR; TCRdb keeps in-frame clones, though not all of them. Of around 150,000 clones listed, around 89% are singletons. The specimen sequenced was PBMCs. The TCR sequence derives from a man between 18 and 35 years old in good health and CMV-seronegative. The V and J genes are TRBV12-5 and TRBJ2-3, with a tentative D call TRBD2 (5 bases). The CDR3 loop is CASVPPAGVRGDTQYF. CDR3 DNA: TGTGCTAGTGTCCCTCCCGCCGGGGTGAGAGGTGATACGCAGTATTTT.